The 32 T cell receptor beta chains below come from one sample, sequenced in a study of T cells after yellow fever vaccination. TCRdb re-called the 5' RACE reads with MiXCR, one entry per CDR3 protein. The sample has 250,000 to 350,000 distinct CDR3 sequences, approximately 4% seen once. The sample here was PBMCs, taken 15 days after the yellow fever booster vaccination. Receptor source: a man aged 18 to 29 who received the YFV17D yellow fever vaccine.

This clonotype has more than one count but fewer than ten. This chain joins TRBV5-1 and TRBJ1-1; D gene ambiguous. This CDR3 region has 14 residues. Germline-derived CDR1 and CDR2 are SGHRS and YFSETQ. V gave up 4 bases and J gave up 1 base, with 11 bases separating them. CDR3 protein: CASSPPHQNTEAFF. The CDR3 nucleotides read TGCGCCAGCAGCCCCCCCCACCAGAACACTGAAGCTTTCTTT.

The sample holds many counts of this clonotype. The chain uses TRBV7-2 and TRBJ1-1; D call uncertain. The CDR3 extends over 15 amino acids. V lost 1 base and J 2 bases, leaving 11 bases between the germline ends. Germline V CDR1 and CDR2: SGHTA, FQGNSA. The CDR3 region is CASSLVPEVNTEAFF. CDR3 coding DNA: TGTGCCAGCAGCTTAGTGCCGGAGGTCAACACTGAAGCTTTCTTT.

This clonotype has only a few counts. This CDR3 reads CASSQDGFKDTSGTGELFF. CDR3 nucleotide sequence: TGCGCCAGCAGCCAAGATGGGTTCAAGGACACCTCAGGCACCGGGGAGCTGTTTTTT. This rearrangement joins TRBV4-3 to TRBJ2-2; D may be TRBD1 (5 bases). The CDR3 is made up of 19 amino acids. Germline V lookup: CDR1 LGHNA, CDR2 YSLEER. V lost 0 bases and J 4 bases, leaving 21 bases between the germline ends.

The DNA for the CDR3 is TGCGCCAGCAGCTTGACGGCTGAGGGGGCTGGCTATGGCTACACCTTC. Translated: CASSLTAEGAGYGYTF. This chain joins TRBV5-1 and TRBJ1-2, with 7 positions matching TRBD1. V lost 1 base, J lost 4 bases, and 10 bases stayed unmatched. Germline assignment: CDR1 SGHRS and CDR2 YFSETQ. The CDR3 totals 16 residues.

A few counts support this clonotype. CDR3 protein: CASRDRGLYSPLHF. DNA of the CDR3: TGTGCCAGCAGAGACAGGGGATTGTATTCACCCCTCCACTTT. The chain links TRBV2 to TRBJ1-6, with 8 bases lining up with TRBD1. CDR3 length: 14 residues. Germline CDR1 is SNHLY and CDR2 is FYNNEI. The V and J ends lost 6 bases and 8 bases, in that order; junction bases with no gene match: 6.

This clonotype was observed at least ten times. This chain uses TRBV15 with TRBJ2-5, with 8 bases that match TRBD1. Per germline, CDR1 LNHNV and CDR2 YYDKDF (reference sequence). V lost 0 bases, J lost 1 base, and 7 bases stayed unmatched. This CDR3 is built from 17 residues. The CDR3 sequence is CATSRDWMDRAQETQYF. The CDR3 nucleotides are TGTGCCACCAGCAGAGATTGGATGGACAGGGCCCAAGAGACCCAGTACTTC.

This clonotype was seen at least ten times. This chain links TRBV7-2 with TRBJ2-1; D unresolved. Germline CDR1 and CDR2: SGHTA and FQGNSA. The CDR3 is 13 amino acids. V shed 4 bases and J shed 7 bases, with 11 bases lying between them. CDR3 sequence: CASSSETRNEQFF. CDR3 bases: TGTGCCAGCAGCTCCGAGACCCGTAATGAGCAGTTCTTC.

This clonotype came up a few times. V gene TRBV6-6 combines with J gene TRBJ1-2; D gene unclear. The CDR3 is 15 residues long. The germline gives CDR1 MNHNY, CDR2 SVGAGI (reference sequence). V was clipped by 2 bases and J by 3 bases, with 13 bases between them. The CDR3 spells CASSYLADSDYGYTF. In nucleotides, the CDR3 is TGTGCCAGCAGTTACCTCGCCGACTCTGACTATGGCTACACCTTC.

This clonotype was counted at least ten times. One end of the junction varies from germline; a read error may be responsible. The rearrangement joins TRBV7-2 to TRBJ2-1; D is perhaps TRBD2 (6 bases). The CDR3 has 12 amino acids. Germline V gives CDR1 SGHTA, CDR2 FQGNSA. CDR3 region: CASSQKTSPAPF. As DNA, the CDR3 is TGTGCCAGCAGCCAGAAAACTAGCCCAGCCCCCTTC.

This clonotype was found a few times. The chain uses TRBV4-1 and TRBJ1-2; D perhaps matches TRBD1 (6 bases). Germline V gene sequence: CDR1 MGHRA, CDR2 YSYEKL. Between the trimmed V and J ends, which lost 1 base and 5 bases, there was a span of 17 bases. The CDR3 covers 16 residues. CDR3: CASSQADGGRRYGYTF. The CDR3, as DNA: TGCGCCAGCAGCCAAGCAGACGGGGGCCGCCGGTATGGCTACACCTTC.

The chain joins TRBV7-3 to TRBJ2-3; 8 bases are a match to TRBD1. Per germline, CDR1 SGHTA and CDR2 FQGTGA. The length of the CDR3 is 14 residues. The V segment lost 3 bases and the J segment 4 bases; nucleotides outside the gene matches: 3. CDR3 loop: CASSLGQVPDTQYF. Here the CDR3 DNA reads TGTGCCAGCAGCTTGGGACAGGTCCCAGATACGCAGTATTTT.

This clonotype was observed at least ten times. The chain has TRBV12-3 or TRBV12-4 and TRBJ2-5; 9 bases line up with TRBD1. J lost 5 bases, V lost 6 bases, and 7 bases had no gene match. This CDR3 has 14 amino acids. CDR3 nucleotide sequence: TGTGCCAGCAGGTCTACAGGGGGCTATGAGACCCAGTACTTC. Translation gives CASRSTGGYETQYF.

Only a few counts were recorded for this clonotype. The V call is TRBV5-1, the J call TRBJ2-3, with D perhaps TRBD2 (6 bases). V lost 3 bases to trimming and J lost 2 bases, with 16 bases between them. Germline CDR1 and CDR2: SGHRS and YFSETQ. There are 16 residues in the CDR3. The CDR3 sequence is CASSSLTGEHTDTQYF. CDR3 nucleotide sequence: TGCGCCAGCAGCTCCCTTACGGGGGAGCACACAGATACGCAGTATTTT.

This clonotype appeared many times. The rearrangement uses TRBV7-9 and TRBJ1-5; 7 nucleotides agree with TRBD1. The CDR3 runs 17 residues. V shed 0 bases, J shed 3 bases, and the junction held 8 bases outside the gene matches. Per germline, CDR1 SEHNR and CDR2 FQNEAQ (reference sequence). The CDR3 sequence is CASSLALAGGNNQPQHF. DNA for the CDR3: TGTGCCAGCAGCTTAGCGCTGGCAGGGGGAAACAATCAGCCCCAGCATTTT.

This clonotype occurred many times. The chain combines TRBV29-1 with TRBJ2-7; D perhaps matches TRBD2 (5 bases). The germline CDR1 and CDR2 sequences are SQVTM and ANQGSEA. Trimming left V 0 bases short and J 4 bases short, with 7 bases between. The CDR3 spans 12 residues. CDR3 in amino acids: CSVEDTGYEQYV. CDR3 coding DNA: TGCAGCGTTGAAGATACGGGGTACGAGCAGTACGTC.

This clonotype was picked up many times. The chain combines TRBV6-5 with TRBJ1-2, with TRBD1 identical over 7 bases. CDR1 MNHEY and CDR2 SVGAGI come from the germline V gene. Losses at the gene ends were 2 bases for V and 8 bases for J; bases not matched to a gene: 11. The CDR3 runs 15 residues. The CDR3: CASSYMGDSRGGYTF. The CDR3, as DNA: TGTGCCAGCAGTTACATGGGGGACAGTCGGGGAGGCTACACCTTC.

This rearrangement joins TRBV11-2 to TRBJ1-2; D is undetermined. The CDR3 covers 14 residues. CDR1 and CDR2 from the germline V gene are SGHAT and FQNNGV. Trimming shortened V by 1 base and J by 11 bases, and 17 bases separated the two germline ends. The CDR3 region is CASSLVSGVRSYTF. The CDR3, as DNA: TGTGCCAGCAGCTTAGTTAGCGGGGTTCGAAGTTACACCTTC.

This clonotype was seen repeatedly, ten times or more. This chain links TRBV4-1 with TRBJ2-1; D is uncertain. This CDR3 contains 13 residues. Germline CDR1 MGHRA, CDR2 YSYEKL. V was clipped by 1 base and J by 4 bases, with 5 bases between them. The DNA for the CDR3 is TGCGCCAGCAGCCAAGCCCAGTACAATGAGCAGTTCTTC. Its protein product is CASSQAQYNEQFF.

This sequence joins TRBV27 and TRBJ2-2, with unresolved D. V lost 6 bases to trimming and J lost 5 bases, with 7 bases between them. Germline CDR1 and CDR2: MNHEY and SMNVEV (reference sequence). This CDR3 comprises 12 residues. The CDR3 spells CASSDPTGELFF. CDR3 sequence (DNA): TGTGCCAGCAGCGACCCGACCGGGGAGCTGTTTTTT.

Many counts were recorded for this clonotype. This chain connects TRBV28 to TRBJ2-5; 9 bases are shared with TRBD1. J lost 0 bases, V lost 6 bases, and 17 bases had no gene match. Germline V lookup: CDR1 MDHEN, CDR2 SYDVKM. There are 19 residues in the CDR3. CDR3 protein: CASSYTGTGSVPNQETQYF. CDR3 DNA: TGTGCCAGCAGCTACACCGGGACAGGGTCGGTCCCCAACCAAGAGACCCAGTACTTC.

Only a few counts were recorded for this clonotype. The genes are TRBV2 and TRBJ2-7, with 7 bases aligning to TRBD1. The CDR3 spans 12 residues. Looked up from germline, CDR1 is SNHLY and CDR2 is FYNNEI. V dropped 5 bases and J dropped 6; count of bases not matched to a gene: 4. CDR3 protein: CASSQTGSEQYF. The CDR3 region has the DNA TGTGCCAGCAGTCAGACAGGGAGCGAGCAGTACTTC.

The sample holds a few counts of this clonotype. CDR3 region: CASSLTGESYNSPLHF. The CDR3 DNA follows: TGTGCCAGCAGCTTAACAGGGGAATCCTATAATTCACCCCTCCACTTT. The chain combines TRBV7-9 with TRBJ1-6; 7 positions match TRBD1. The CDR3 has 16 amino acids. Germline assignment: CDR1 SEHNR and CDR2 FQNEAQ (reference sequence). J gave up 1 base and V 2 bases, and 2 bases lay outside the gene matches.

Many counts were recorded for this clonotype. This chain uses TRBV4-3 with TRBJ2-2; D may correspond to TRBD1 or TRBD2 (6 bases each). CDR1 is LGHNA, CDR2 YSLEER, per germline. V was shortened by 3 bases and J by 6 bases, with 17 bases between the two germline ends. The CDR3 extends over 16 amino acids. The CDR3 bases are TGCGCCAGCAGCCAGCAAACAGGGAGGATTGCCGGGGAGCTGTTTTTT. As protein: CASSQQTGRIAGELFF.

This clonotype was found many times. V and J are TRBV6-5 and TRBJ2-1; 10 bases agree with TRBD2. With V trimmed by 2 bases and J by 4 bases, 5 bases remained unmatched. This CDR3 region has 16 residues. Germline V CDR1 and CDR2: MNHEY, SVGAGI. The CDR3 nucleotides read TGTGCCAGCAGTTACCTAGCGGGGGCCGGGTACAATGAGCAGTTCTTC. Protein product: CASSYLAGAGYNEQFF.

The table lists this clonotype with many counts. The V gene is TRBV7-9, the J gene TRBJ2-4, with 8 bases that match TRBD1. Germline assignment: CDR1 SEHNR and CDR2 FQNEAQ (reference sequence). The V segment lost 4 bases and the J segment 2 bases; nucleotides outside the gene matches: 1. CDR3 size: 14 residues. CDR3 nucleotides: TGTGCCAGCAGCTACAGGGGGTCCAAAAACATTCAGTACTTC. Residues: CASSYRGSKNIQYF.

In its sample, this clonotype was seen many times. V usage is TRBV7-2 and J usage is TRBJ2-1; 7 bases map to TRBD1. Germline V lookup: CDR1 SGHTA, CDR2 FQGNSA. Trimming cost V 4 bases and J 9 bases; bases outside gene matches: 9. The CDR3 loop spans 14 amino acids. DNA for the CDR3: TGTGCCAGCAGCTCCGGGACAGTCCGAGGTGAGCAGTTCTTC. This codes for CASSSGTVRGEQFF.

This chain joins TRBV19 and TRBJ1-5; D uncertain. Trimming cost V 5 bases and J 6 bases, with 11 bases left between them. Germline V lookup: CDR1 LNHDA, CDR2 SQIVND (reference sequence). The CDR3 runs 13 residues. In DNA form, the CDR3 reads TGTGCCAGTAGTCGTAAGGACGGTCAGCCCCAGCATTTT. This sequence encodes CASSRKDGQPQHF. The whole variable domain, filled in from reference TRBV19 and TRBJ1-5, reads DGGITQSPKYLFRKEGQNVTLSCEQNLNHDAMYWYRQDPGQGLRLIYYSQIVNDFQKGDIAEGYSVSREKKESFPLTVTSAQKNPTAFYLCASSRKDGQPQHFGDGTRLSIL.

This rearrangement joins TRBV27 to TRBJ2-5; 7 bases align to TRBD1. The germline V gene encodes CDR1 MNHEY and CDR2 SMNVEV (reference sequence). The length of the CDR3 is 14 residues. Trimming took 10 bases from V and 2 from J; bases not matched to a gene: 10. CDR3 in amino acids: CATSGTEPQETQYF. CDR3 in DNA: TGTGCCACCTCCGGGACAGAACCTCAAGAGACCCAGTACTTC.

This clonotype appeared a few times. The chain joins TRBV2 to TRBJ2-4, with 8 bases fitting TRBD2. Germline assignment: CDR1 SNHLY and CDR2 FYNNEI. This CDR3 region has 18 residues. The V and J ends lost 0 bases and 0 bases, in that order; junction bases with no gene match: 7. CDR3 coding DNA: TGTGCCAGCAGTGAAGCGGGGGCGGGGGGTTTAGCCAAAAACATTCAGTACTTC. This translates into CASSEAGAGGLAKNIQYF.

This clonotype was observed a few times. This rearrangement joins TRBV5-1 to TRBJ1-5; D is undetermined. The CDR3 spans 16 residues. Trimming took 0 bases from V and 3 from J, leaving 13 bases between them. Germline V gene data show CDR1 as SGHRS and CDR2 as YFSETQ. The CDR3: CASSLEPSGSNQPQHF. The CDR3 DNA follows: TGCGCCAGCAGCTTGGAGCCCTCCGGGTCCAATCAGCCCCAGCATTTT.

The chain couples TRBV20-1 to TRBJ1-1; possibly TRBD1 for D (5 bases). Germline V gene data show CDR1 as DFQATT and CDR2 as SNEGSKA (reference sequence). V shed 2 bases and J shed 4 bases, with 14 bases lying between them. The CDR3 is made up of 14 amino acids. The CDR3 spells CSARKGQGTTEAFF. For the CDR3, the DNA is TGCAGTGCTAGAAAGGGGCAGGGTACCACTGAAGCTTTCTTT.

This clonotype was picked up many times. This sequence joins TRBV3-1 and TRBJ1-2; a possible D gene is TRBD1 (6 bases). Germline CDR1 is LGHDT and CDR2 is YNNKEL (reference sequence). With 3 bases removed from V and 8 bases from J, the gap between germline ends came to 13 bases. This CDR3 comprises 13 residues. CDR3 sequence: CASSQRGTRGYTF. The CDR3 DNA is TGTGCCAGCAGCCAGAGGGGGACACGCGGCTACACCTTC.